Sequencing of this TCR beta chain was carried out in a study of blood T cell repertoires in COVID-19. Background on the study: The origin of the acute and convalescent COVID-19 samples was the United States, Italy and Spain. Sample material is recorded as cDNA or gDNA derived from T cells, B-cell-depleted T cells, or PBMCs.

This clone appeared once. Study processing details: How many nucleated cells were present was estimated from reference gene primer amplification. Sequenced by immunoSEQ multiplex PCR; TCRdb stores in-frame clones only, minus some. V and J calls and clone size are those listed in that table; D and trimming were worked out from the DNA. The sample has 260,000 or so clones, 83% seen once. Germline V CDR1 and CDR2: SGHVS, FQNEAQ. This CDR3 contains 14 residues. The ends were cut back, 5 bases at V and 3 bases at J, with 13 bases in the middle. Exposed participants came across a COVID-19 case within 2 weeks before study entry.

The TCR originated in a middle-aged woman who had been exposed to COVID-19. The material sequenced was PBMCs or T cells enriched from blood (not recorded which). V is TRBV7-8 and J is TRBJ1-1; D not resolved. As DNA, the CDR3 is TGTGCCAGCAGCCCTCTCCCCACAGACACTGAAGCTTTCTTT. As protein: CASSPLPTDTEAFF.